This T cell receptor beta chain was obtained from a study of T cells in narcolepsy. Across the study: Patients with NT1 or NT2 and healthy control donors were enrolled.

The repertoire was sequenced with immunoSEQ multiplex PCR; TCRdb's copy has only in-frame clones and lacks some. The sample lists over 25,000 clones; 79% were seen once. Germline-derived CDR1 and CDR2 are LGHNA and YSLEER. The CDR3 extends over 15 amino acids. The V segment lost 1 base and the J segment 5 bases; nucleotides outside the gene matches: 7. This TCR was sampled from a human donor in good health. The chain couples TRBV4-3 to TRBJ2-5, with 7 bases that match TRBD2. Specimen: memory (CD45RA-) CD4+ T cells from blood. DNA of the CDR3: TGCGCCAGCAGCCAAGTAGTAGAGGGAGGGGAGACCCAGTACTTC. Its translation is CASSQVVEGGETQYF.